This TCR beta chain stems from a study of OX40 agonist ivuxolimab in advanced cancers. The study's findings and limits: Both CD4+ and CD8+ T cell populations in blood had undergone clonal expansion by week 6 at 0.1 to 3.0 mg/kg.

Data came from immunoSEQ multiplex PCR; TCRdb stores just in-frame clones and leaves some out. Of roughly 72,000 clones detected, about 88% appear once; the ten largest clones hold about 10%. To note about this clone: Its antigen remains unknown.

This CDR3 comprises 14 residues. From germline, CDR1 is MNHEY and CDR2 SVGAGI. Trimming cost V 7 bases and J 4 bases, with 14 bases left between them. The chain carries TRBV6-5 and TRBJ1-3; D unresolved. The material sequenced was CD4+ or CD8+ T cells sorted from blood, taken in a trial of the OX40 agonist ivuxolimab. The receptor comes from an adult with an advanced solid tumor such as melanoma, head and neck, liver or kidney cancer. The CDR3 sequence is CASKVSHGGNTIYF. Here the CDR3 DNA reads TGTGCCAGCAAGGTTTCCCACGGAGGAAACACCATATATTTT.